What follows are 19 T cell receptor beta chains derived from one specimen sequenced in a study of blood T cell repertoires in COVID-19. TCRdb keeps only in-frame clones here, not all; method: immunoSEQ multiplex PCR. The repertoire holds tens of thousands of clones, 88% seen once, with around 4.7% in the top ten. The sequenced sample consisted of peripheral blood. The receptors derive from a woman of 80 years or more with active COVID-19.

This CDR3 is CASSPTAGWDYGYTF. The CDR3 DNA reads as TGTGCCAGCTCACCAACGGCAGGGTGGGACTATGGCTACACCTTC. V and J are TRBV18 and TRBJ1-2, with D maybe TRBD1 (5 bases). The CDR3 has 15 residues. Germline V gives CDR1 KGHSH, CDR2 LQKENI. V shed 2 bases and J shed 3 bases, with 13 bases lying between them.

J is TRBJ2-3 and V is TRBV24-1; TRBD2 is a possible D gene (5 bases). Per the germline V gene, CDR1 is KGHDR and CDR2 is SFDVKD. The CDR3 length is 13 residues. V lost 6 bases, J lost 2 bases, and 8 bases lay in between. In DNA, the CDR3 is TGTGCCACCAGTCTGACTACCACAGATACGCAGTATTTT. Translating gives CATSLTTTDTQYF.

CDR3: CSASGVGVGTGNGYTF. The CDR3 DNA reads as TGCAGTGCTAGTGGAGTAGGGGTGGGGACAGGGAATGGCTACACCTTC. The rearrangement uses TRBV20-1 and TRBJ1-2; 9 positions match TRBD1. CDR3 length: 16 residues. Trimming took 3 bases from V and 6 from J; bases not matched to a gene: 14. Germline CDR1 and CDR2: DFQATT and SNEGSKA (reference sequence).

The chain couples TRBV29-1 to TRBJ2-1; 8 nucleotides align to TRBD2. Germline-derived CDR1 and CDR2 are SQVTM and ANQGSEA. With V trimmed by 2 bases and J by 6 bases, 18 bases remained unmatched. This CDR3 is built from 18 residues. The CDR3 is CSVELLAGSGYIGNEQFF. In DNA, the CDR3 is TGCAGCGTTGAACTATTAGCGGGAAGCGGGTATATCGGCAATGAGCAGTTCTTC.

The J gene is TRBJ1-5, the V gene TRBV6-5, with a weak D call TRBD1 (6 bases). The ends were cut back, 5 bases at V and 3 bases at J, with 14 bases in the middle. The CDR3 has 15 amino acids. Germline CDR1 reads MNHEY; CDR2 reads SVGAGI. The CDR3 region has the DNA TGTGCCAGCAGTCCAAGTGGACAGAACAATCAGCCCCAGCATTTT. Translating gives CASSPSGQNNQPQHF.

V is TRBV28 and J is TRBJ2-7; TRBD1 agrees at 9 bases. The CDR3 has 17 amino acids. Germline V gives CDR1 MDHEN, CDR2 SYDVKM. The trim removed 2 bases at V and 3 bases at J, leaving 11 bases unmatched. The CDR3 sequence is CASSLPSTGGSDYEQYF. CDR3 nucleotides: TGTGCCAGCAGTTTACCGTCGACAGGGGGTTCGGACTACGAGCAGTACTTC.

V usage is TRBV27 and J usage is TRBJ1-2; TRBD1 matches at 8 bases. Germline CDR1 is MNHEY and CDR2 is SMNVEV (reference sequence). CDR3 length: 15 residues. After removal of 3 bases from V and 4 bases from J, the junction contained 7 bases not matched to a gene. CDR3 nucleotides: TGTGCCAGCAGTTTTACAGGGGGTCTCGGCTATGGCTACACCTTC. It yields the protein CASSFTGGLGYGYTF.

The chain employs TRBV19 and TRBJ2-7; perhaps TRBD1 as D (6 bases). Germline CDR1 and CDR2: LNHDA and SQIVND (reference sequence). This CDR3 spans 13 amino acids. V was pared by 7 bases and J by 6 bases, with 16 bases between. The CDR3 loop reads CASTQQGSGEQYF. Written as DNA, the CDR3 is TGTGCCAGTACCCAACAGGGTTCCGGCGAGCAGTACTTC.

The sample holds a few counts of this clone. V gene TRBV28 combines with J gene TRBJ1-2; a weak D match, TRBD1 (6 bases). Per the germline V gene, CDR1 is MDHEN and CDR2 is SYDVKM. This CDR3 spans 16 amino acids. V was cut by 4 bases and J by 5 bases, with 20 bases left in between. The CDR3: CASSSLGGAHLYGYTF. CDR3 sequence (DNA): TGTGCCAGCAGTTCCTTGGGGGGGGCGCATCTGTATGGCTACACCTTC.

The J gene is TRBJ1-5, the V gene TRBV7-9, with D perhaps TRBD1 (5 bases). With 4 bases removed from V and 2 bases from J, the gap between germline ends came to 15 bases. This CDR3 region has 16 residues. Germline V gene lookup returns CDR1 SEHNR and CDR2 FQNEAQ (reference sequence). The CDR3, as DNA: TGTGCCAGCAGCTCTGATGACAGAGGAGGCAATCAGCCCCAGCATTTT. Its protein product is CASSSDDRGGNQPQHF.

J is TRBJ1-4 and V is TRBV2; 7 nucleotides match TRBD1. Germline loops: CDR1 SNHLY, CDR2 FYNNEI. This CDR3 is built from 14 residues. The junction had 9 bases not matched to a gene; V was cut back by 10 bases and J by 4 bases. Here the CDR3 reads CATEWGQSNEKLFF. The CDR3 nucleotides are TGTGCCACAGAATGGGGACAGAGTAATGAAAAACTGTTTTTT.

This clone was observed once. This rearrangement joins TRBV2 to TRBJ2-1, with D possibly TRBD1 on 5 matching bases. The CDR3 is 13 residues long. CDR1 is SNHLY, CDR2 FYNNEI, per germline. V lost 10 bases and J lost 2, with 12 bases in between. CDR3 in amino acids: CAIRPDTYNEQFF. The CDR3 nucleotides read TGTGCCATCCGACCGGACACCTACAATGAGCAGTTCTTC.

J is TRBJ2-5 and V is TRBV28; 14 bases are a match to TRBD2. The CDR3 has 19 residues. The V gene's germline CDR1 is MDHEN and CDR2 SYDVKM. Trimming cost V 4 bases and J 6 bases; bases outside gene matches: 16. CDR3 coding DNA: TGTGCCAGCAGTTCCCGGGACCCATCCGGGACTAGCGGGAGAAAGACCCAGTACTTC. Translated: CASSSRDPSGTSGRKTQYF.

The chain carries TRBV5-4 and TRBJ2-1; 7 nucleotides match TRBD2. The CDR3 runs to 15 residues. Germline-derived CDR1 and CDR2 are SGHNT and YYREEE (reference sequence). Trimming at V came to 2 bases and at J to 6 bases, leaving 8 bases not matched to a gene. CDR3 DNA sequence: TGTGCCAGCAGCTTCCCGGGTGTAGCGGGCAATGAGCAGTTCTTC. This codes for CASSFPGVAGNEQFF.

This CDR3 is CASSLVASGDTQYF. The CDR3 DNA follows: TGTGCCAGCAGCTTAGTCGCTAGCGGGGATACGCAGTATTTT. The J gene is TRBJ2-3, the V gene TRBV7-2; 8 bases agree with TRBD2. The CDR3 length is 14 residues. Per the germline V gene, CDR1 is SGHTA and CDR2 is FQGNSA. Trimming at V came to 1 base and at J to 6 bases, leaving 3 bases not matched to a gene.

CDR3 coding DNA: TGCGCCAGCAGCGTGACTAGCGGGAAACTGGGGGAGCAGTACTTC. It translates to CASSVTSGKLGEQYF. The J gene is TRBJ2-7, the V gene TRBV5-1, with 11 bases identical to TRBD2. Germline trimming cut 4 bases from V and 7 bases from J; bases unmatched to any gene: 10. Germline-derived CDR1 and CDR2 are SGHRS and YFSETQ. The CDR3 has 15 residues.

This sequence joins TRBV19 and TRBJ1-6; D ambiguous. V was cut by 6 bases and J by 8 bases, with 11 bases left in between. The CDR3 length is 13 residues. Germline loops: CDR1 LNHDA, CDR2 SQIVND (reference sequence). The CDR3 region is CASRRGLDSPLHF. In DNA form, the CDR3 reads TGTGCCAGTAGACGTGGGCTGGATTCACCCCTCCACTTT.

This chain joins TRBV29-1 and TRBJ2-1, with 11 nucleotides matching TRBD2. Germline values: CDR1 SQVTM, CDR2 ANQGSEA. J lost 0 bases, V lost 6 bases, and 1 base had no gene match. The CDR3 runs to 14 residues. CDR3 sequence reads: CSVGTSGSYNEQFF. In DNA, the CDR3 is TGCAGCGTCGGGACTAGCGGCTCCTACAATGAGCAGTTCTTC.

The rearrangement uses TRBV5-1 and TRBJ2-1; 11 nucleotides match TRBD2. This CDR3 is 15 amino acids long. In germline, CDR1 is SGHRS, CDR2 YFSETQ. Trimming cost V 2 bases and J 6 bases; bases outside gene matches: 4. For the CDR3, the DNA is TGCGCCAGCAGCTTAATGGGGACTAGCGGCAATGAGCAGTTCTTC. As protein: CASSLMGTSGNEQFF. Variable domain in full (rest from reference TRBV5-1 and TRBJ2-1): KAGVTQTPRYLIKTRGQQVTLSCSPISGHRSVSWYQQTPGQGLQFLFEYFSETQRNKGNFPGRFSGRQFSNSRSEMNVSTLELGDSALYLCASSLMGTSGNEQFFGPGTRLTVL.